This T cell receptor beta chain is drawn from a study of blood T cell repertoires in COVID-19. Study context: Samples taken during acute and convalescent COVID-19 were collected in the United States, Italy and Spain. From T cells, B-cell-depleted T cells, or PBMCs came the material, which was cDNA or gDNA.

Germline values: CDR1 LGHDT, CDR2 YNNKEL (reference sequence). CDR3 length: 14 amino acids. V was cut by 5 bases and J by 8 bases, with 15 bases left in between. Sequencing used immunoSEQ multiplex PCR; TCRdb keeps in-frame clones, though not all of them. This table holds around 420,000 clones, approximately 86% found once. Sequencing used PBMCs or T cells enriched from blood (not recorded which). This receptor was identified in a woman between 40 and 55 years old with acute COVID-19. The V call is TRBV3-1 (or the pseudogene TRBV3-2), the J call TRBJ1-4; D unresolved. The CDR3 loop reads CASSAGIVGEKLFF. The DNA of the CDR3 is TGTGCCAGCAGCGCCGGGATTGTGGGGGAAAAACTGTTTTTT.